This T cell receptor beta chain was captured in a study of T cell responses to AZD1222 COVID-19 vaccine. Study-level results: Variant regions that are unmutated are reportedly the target of nearly half of spike-specific TCRs. Donors were mostly white British, more females; clonal diversity possibly underestimated. Seropositivity was recorded at baseline in only a handful of AZD1222 recipients.

About this clone itself: What it binds is not known.

Assay: immunoSEQ multiplex PCR; the TCRdb copy retains only in-frame clones and omits some. The table includes about 140,000 clones, around nine tenths detected once. Trimming took 6 bases from V and 6 from J, leaving 12 bases between them. Germline CDR1 SGHAT, CDR2 FQNNGV. The CDR3 sequence is 12 residues long. This TCR was recovered from an adult who received the AZD1222 COVID-19 vaccine. The material was peripheral blood, obtained 28 days after the second AZD1222 dose. The chain has TRBV11-2 and TRBJ2-7; D is possibly TRBD2 (5 bases). CDR3 nucleotide sequence: TGTGCCAGCAGGTGGGGTCGGGGCGAGCAGTACTTC. This encodes CASRWGRGEQYF.